The sequence of this T cell receptor beta chain was determined in a study of blood T cells in healthy people across ages. The study, taken as a whole, reports: In the absence of known donor CMV status, changes in expanded clonotypes were possibly confounded. Estimated diversity across one million T cells was deemed an underestimate.

Through a sample-barcoded 5' primer and a J-beta primer mix, a second PCR was run for 7 to 11 cycles. TCRdb fed the 5' RACE reads into MiXCR, producing one record per CDR3 protein. The table has 2 million or so distinct CDR3 sequences, just under 50% seen once. Note on this clonotype: Its antigen is still unknown.

The V end was cut by 3 bases, the J end by 0 bases, with 16 bases between. The CDR3 totals 17 residues. CDR1 is MNHEY and CDR2 is SMNVEV in the germline V gene (reference sequence). Sequenced material: blood. This TCR derives from a woman between 40 and 55 years old in good health. The chain couples TRBV27 to TRBJ2-3; possibly TRBD2 for D (6 bases). The CDR3 loop is CASSLGRVGTSTDTQYF. CDR3 bases: TGTGCCAGCAGTTTGGGACGGGTGGGGACTAGCACAGATACGCAGTATTTT.